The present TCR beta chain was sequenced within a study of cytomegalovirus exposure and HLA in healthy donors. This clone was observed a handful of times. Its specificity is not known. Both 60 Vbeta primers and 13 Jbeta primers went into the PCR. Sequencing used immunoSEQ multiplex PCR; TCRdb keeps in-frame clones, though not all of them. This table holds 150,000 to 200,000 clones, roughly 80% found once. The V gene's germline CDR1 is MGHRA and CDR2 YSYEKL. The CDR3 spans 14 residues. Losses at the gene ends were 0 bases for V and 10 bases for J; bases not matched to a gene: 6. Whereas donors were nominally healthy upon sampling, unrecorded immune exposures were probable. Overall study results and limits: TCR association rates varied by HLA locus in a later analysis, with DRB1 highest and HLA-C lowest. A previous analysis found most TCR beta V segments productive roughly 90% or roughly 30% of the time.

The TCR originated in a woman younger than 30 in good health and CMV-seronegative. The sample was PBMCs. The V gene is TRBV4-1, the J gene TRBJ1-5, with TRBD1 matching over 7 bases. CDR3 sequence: CASSQEAGGIPQHF. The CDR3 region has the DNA TGCGCCAGCAGCCAAGAGGCAGGGGGGATTCCCCAGCATTTT.